The entry below describes one T cell receptor (beta chain). The antigen is not known. The record originates from a study of beta chain features in type 1 diabetes. Study observations and caveats: Equally in patients and controls, shorter templates might have been favored by PCR. A moderate, significant TCRB CDR3 shortening appeared in type 1 diabetes across four CD4+ subsets.

The authors reverse transcribed all of the isolated RNA, so sequencing captured expressed TCRB transcripts. An average roughly 3.5 million reads came from naive, central memory and regulatory T cell samples. TCRdb's table, derived via immunoSEQ multiplex PCR, lists solely in-frame clones and lacks some. Among 300,000 to 350,000 clones listed, around 9% were seen once. Germline trimming cut 0 bases from V and 1 base from J; bases unmatched to any gene: 8. The CDR3 extends over 17 amino acids. CDR1 and CDR2 from the germline V gene are GTSNPN and SVGIG (reference sequence). The chain carries TRBV30 and TRBJ2-3; 9 bases fit TRBD2. The receptor was isolated from a man aged 30 to 45 with type 1 diabetes. Sequencing input: central memory CD4+ T cells from blood. For the CDR3, the DNA is TGTGCCTGGAGTGTCGGCGCGGGGGGGCTTGGCACAGATACGCAGTATTTT. Translated, it gives CAWSVGAGGLGTDTQYF.